This TCR beta chain comes out of a study of blood T cell repertoires in COVID-19. In the study overall: Sources were T cells, B-cell-depleted T cells, or PBMCs; the material itself was cDNA or gDNA.

Cohorts were assigned according to the clinical history that participants reported. Recovered participants had two consecutive negative NP/OP PCR tests, healthcare professional clearance, or symptom resolution. In the authors' workflow: Nucleated cell counts were estimated from reference gene primer amplification. Here immunoSEQ multiplex PCR was the method, and the copy in TCRdb shows in-frame clones only, minus some. The V and J calls and clone size were taken over from that table, and D and trimming were inferred from the DNA. Found here are 300,000 to 400,000 clones, approximately 90% of them singletons; the top ten hold approximately 1.2%. This clonotype was obtained from a young woman who had recovered from COVID-19. The sample comprised PBMCs or T cells enriched from blood (not recorded which).

The CDR3 bases are TGTGCCAGCAGCTTAGAGAAGGGAGGCACTGAAGCTTTCTTT. It translates to CASSLEKGGTEAFF. The V and J genes are TRBV11-2 and TRBJ1-1; D not resolved. CDR1 and CDR2 from the germline V gene are SGHAT and FQNNGV. Trimming removed 0 bases at V and 4 bases at J, with 9 bases between. The CDR3 runs to 14 residues.